This T cell receptor (beta chain) stems from a study of Graves' ophthalmopathy and Graves' hyperthyroidism. Study-level results: Predictions made by the model for ophthalmopathy progression reached approximately 70% sensitivity and about 72% specificity.

This clonotype was found many times. Antigen unknown. Where ophthalmopathy was present, donors had moderate-to-severe activity, CAS ≥3, NOSPECS ≥4 and duration under 3 months. Transcripts of RNA were the source for amplifying TCR beta CDR3 regions. A first-round RT-PCR used HTBI primers, followed by a second-round multiplex PCR. MiXCR was run by TCRdb on the multiplex PCR reads, yielding one entry per CDR3 protein. The sample contains hundreds of thousands of distinct CDR3 sequences, about two fifths of which appear only once. V lost 7 bases to trimming and J lost 6 bases; unmatched junction nucleotides: 4. CDR3 size: 14 residues. Germline lookup yields CDR1 SNHLY and CDR2 FYNNEI.

The source of this sequence is an adult man with Graves' ophthalmopathy. This chain connects TRBV2 to TRBJ2-7, with 15 bases that match TRBD2. Sequenced input: peripheral blood. CDR3 coding DNA: TGTGCCAGCATCCGGACTAGCGGGGGGGCCGAGCAGTACTTC. The encoded protein is CASIRTSGGAEQYF.